This TCR beta chain was recovered during a study of control samples from healthy donors and cancer patients. This clone was detected only a few times. The germline V and J ends were trimmed by 0 bases and 2 bases, with 7 bases remaining between them. The length of the CDR3 is 14 residues. Germline values: CDR1 SGHRS, CDR2 YFSETQ. The data were produced by immunoSEQ multiplex PCR, yet TCRdb's version contains in-frame clones alone and is incomplete. This table holds more than 75,000 clones, 75% to 85% found once. The source is a woman in her twenties or thirties in good health. V is TRBV5-1 and J is TRBJ2-3; no clear D gene. Sequencing was carried out using blood. The CDR3 spells CASSLDAYTDTQYF. The CDR3 DNA sequence: TGCGCCAGCAGCTTGGATGCGTACACAGATACGCAGTATTTT.